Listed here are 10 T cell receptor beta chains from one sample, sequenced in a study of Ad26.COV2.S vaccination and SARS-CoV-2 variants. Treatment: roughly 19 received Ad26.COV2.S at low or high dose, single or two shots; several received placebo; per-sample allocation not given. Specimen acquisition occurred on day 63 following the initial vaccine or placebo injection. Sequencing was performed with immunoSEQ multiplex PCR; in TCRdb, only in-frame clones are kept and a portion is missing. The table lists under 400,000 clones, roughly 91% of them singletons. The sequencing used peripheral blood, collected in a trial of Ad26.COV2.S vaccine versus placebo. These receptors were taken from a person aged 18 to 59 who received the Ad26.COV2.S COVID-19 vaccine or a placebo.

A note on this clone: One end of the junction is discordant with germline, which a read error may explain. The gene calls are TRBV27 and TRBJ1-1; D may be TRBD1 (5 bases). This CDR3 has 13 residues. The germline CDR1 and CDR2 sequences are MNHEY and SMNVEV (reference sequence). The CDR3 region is CTSSRREDTEAFF. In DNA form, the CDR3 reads TGTACCAGCAGCCGCAGGGAGGACACTGAAGCTTTCTTT.

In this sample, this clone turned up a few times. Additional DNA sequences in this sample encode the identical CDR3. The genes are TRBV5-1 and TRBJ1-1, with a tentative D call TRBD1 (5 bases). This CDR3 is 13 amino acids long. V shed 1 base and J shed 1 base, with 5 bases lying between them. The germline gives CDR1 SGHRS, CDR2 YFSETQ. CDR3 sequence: CASSLTGNTEAFF. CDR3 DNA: TGCGCCAGCAGCTTGACAGGGAACACTGAAGCTTTCTTT.

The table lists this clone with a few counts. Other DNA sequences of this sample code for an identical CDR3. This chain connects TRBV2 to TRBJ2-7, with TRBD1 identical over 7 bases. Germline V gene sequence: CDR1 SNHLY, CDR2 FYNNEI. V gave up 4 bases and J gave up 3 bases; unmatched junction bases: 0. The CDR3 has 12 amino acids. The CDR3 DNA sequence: TGTGCCAGCAGTGGGGACAGCTACGAGCAGTACTTC. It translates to CASSGDSYEQYF.

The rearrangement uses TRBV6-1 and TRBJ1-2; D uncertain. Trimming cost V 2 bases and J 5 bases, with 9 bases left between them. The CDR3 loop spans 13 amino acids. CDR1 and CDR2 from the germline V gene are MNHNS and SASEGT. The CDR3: CASSEKPHYGYTF. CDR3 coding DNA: TGTGCCAGCAGTGAAAAACCGCATTATGGCTACACCTTC.

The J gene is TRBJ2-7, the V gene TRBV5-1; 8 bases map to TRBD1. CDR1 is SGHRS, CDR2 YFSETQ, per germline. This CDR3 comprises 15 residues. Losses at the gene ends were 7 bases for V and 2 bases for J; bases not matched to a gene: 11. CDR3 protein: CASGQGQARPYEQYF. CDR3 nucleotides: TGCGCCAGCGGCCAGGGACAGGCGCGACCCTACGAGCAGTACTTC.

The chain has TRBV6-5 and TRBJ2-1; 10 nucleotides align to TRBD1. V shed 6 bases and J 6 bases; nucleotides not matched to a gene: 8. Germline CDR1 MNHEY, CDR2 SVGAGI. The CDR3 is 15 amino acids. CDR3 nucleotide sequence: TGTGCCAGCAGCGCCGGACAGGGGGGTGGCAATGAGCAGTTCTTC. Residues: CASSAGQGGGNEQFF.

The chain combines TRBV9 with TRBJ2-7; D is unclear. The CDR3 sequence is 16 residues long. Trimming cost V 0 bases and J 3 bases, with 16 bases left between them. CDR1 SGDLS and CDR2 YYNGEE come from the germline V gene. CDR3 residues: CASSVAYVLPSYEQYF. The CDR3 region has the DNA TGTGCCAGCAGCGTAGCCTATGTACTTCCAAGCTACGAGCAGTACTTC.

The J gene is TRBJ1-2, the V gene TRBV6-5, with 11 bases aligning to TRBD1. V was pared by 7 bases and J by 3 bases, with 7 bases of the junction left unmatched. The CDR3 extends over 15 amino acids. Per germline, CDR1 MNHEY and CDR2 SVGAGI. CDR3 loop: CASKGGQGAHYGYTF. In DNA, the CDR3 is TGTGCCAGCAAAGGAGGACAGGGGGCTCACTATGGCTACACCTTC.

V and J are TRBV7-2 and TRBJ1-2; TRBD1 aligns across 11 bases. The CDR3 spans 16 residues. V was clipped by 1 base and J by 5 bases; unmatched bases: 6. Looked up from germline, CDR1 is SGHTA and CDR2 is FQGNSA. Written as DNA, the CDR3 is TGTGCCAGCAGCTTAGGTGGGACAGGGGGTACTTATGGCTACACCTTC. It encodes CASSLGGTGGTYGYTF. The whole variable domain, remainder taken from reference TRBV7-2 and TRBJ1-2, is GAGVSQSPSNKVTEKGKDVELRCDPISGHTALYWYRQSLGQGLEFLIYFQGNSAPDKSGLPSDRFSAERTGGSVSTLTIQRTQQEDSAVYLCASSLGGTGGTYGYTFGSGTRLTVV.

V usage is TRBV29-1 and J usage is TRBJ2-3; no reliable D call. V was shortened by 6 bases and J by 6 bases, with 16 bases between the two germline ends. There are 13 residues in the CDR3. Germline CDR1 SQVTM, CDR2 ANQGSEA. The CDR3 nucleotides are TGCAGCGTGGATCGGACGGGCGGTGATACGCAGTATTTT. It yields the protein CSVDRTGGDTQYF.